This TCR beta chain was identified in a study of blood T cell repertoires in COVID-19. In the study overall: PBMCs, B-cell-depleted T cells, or T cells provided the cDNA or gDNA that made up the material.

The germline V gene encodes CDR1 WNHNN and CDR2 SYGVQD (reference sequence). This CDR3 spans 14 amino acids. The V and J ends lost 6 bases and 6 bases, in that order; junction bases with no gene match: 7. Enrolled during active infection, Seattle patients were then followed longitudinally. In the original processing: It was from reference gene primer amplification that nucleated cell counts were estimated. The protocol was immunoSEQ multiplex PCR, while the TCRdb copy is restricted to in-frame clones and leaves out a portion. D and trimming were read from the DNA, whereas the V and J calls and clone size are those reported in that table. The repertoire has 250,000 to 350,000 clones, 88% of them found once; the top ten carry about 10%.

The source material was peripheral blood. The gene calls are TRBV10-1 and TRBJ1-4; 7 bases align to TRBD1. The sequence derives from a young woman with COVID-19, enrolled during active disease. The CDR3, as DNA: TGCGCCAGCAGCCTGGACAGGACAGATGAAAAACTGTTTTTT. Translated, it gives CASSLDRTDEKLFF.